Below, one TCR beta chain is given with its context. V gave up 7 bases and J gave up 8 bases, with 24 bases separating them. This CDR3 is built from 17 residues. The germline gives CDR1 SGHTA, CDR2 FQGNSA. This sample was included in a study of blood T cell repertoires in COVID-19. TCRdb's copy holds only in-frame clones and misses some; the assay was immunoSEQ multiplex PCR. The sample lists about 94,000 clones; around 87% were seen once. Specimen: peripheral blood. The chain combines TRBV7-2 with TRBJ1-6; D is unresolved. The origin of this receptor is a woman older than 75 with acute or convalescent COVID-19. This chain's CDR3 is CASTRWPPGFDYSPLHF. CDR3 coding DNA: TGTGCCAGCACCCGGTGGCCCCCCGGGTTTGATTATTCACCCCTCCACTTT.